The 30 T cell receptor beta chains reported below all come from one sample, sequenced in a study of spatial heterogeneity in lung cancer (dated by TCRdb to between 2019 and 2020). In light of the paper, this sample's time point label describes: sample taken at primary tumor resection. Library generation was performed with 5' RACE. The sequencer was a NextSeq 500. TCRdb reprocessed the public reads (quality trimming at Q25 with fastp, clone calling with MiXCR) and kept in-frame beta chains. Rows merge per CDR3 protein into single entries with the most common DNA and genes. This sample gives tens of thousands of distinct CDR3 sequences in total; 8% of them show up just once. Jointly, the top ten make up 6.8% of the sample. The sample in question was PBMCs, obtained at surgery. These TCRs come from a male donor with early-stage non-small cell lung cancer.

This rearrangement joins TRBV10-3 to TRBJ1-2, with a tentative D call TRBD1 (5 bases). The CDR3 covers 14 residues. In germline, CDR1 is ENHRY, CDR2 SYGVKD. V dropped 11 bases and J dropped 0 bases, with 16 bases sitting between them. CDR3 protein: CASRQSLTNYGYTF. In DNA, the CDR3 is TGTGCCTCCCGACAGTCCCTAACTAACTATGGCTACACCTTC.

This clonotype occurred many times. This rearrangement joins TRBV7-2 to TRBJ2-7; D perhaps matches TRBD2 (6 bases). This CDR3 has 18 amino acids. Trimming took off 2 bases at V and 0 bases at J, with 20 bases between the two ends. The V gene's germline CDR1 is SGHTA and CDR2 FQGNSA. This CDR3 reads CASSLPPTAGSSSYEQYF. The CDR3 DNA reads TGTGCCAGCAGCTTACCCCCGACAGCGGGCAGCTCCTCCTACGAGCAGTACTTC.

This clonotype was seen only a few times. The chain is built from TRBV5-1 and TRBJ2-7, with D maybe TRBD2 (6 bases). V was cut by 4 bases and J by 3 bases, with 14 bases left in between. This CDR3 comprises 14 residues. From germline, CDR1 is SGHRS and CDR2 YFSETQ. This CDR3 is CASSSAPGSYEQYF. The CDR3 region has the DNA TGCGCCAGCAGCAGCGCCCCCGGGAGCTACGAGCAGTACTTC.

This clonotype was recorded many times. CDR3 sequence: CATSRTGSTDTQYF. The CDR3 DNA is TGTGCCACCAGCCGGACAGGGAGCACAGATACGCAGTATTTT. This chain uses TRBV24-1 with TRBJ2-3; 8 bases map to TRBD1. Germline V gene data show CDR1 as KGHDR and CDR2 as SFDVKD. V lost 7 bases to trimming and J lost 0 bases; unmatched junction nucleotides: 2. This CDR3 spans 14 amino acids.

The chain recombines TRBV6-2 or TRBV6-3 with TRBJ1-2; the D gene is possibly TRBD1 (6 bases). The ends were cut back, 6 bases at V and 1 base at J, with 9 bases in the middle. Germline-derived CDR1 and CDR2 are MNHEY and SVGEGT. CDR3 size: 13 residues. The CDR3 nucleotides are TGTGCCAGCAGGCCGGACAGTAACTATGGCTACACCTTC. The encoded protein is CASRPDSNYGYTF.

This clonotype has a handful of counts. The chain links TRBV6-5 to TRBJ1-2, with a tentative D call TRBD1 (5 bases). From germline, CDR1 is MNHEY and CDR2 SVGAGI. The CDR3 runs 13 residues. V dropped 2 bases and J dropped 5 bases, with 9 bases sitting between them. CDR3 protein: CASSYGGTYGYTF. The CDR3 nucleotides read TGTGCCAGCAGTTACGGAGGGACTTATGGCTACACCTTC.

In this sample, this clonotype turned up many times. The chain employs TRBV18 and TRBJ2-2, with D possibly matching TRBD1 (6 bases). Trimming removed 3 bases from V and 5 bases from J, with 10 bases in between. CDR3 length: 14 residues. Looked up from germline, CDR1 is KGHSH and CDR2 is LQKENI. Written as DNA, the CDR3 is TGTGCCAGCTCACCGGAACAGGGAACCGGGGAGCTGTTTTTT. Translation: CASSPEQGTGELFF.

This clonotype occurred a few times. The chain uses TRBV7-2 and TRBJ2-1; TRBD2 matches 10 bases. J gave up 5 bases and V 3 bases, and 4 bases lay outside the gene matches. The CDR3 has 15 amino acids. Germline V lookup: CDR1 SGHTA, CDR2 FQGNSA. The CDR3 loop reads CASSFSSGSNNEQFF. CDR3 sequence (DNA): TGTGCCAGCAGCTTTTCTAGCGGGAGTAACAATGAGCAGTTCTTC.

The chain uses TRBV27 and TRBJ2-7, with 7 bases identical to TRBD1. CDR3 length equals 17 residues. Trimming at V came to 2 bases and at J to 3 bases, leaving 13 bases not matched to a gene. Per germline, CDR1 MNHEY and CDR2 SMNVEV (reference sequence). The CDR3 DNA reads TGTGCCAGCAGTTTAATACCAGACAGGGATCATGTCTACGAGCAGTACTTC. The encoded protein is CASSLIPDRDHVYEQYF.

This clonotype appeared many times. The rearrangement joins TRBV6-5 to TRBJ2-1; 11 bases align to TRBD2. J gave up 2 bases and V 7 bases, and 4 bases lay outside the gene matches. CDR1 is MNHEY, CDR2 SVGAGI, per germline. This CDR3 contains 15 residues. In DNA, the CDR3 is TGTGCCAGCACTGGACTAGCGGGTACCTACAATGAGCAGTTCTTC. Translated, it gives CASTGLAGTYNEQFF.

This clonotype rates as medium-sized. CDR3 DNA sequence: TGTGCCACCAGCACCGGGGTCCTAATGAACACTGAAGCTTTCTTT. The encoded protein is CATSTGVLMNTEAFF. The J gene is TRBJ1-1, the V gene TRBV15; D is uncertain. Trimming shortened V by 4 bases and J by 0 bases, and 12 bases separated the two germline ends. The CDR3 has 15 amino acids. In germline, CDR1 is LNHNV, CDR2 YYDKDF (reference sequence).

This clonotype appeared many times. The V gene is TRBV28, the J gene TRBJ2-7, with D possibly being TRBD2 (5 bases). Germline V gene sequence: CDR1 MDHEN, CDR2 SYDVKM. V was shortened by 5 bases and J by 6 bases, with 11 bases between the two germline ends. The CDR3 is 12 residues long. The DNA of the CDR3 is TGTGCCAGCAGTCGGGGATCGAGCGAGCAGTACTTC. Translating gives CASSRGSSEQYF.

This clonotype was detected only a few times. The chain combines TRBV9 with TRBJ2-2, with unresolved D. Trimming took off 0 bases at V and 7 bases at J, with 7 bases between the two ends. The CDR3 has 13 amino acids. Germline V lookup: CDR1 SGDLS, CDR2 YYNGEE. The CDR3 coding sequence is TGTGCCAGCAGCGTAGATTACCTCGGGGAGCTGTTTTTT. Encoded protein: CASSVDYLGELFF.

The chain has TRBV5-1 and TRBJ1-5, with D hard to call. The germline V gene has CDR1 SGHRS and CDR2 YFSETQ. Trimming stripped 0 bases from V and 4 bases from J, with 5 bases between. The CDR3 sequence is 13 residues long. The CDR3 bases are TGCGCCAGCAGCTTGGGGGAGAATCAGCCCCAGCATTTT. This encodes CASSLGENQPQHF.

The genes are TRBV7-2 and TRBJ2-1; D is perhaps TRBD1 or TRBD2 (6 bases each). Trimming shortened V by 0 bases and J by 8 bases, and 14 bases separated the two germline ends. CDR3 size: 15 residues. From germline, CDR1 is SGHTA and CDR2 FQGNSA. Here the CDR3 reads CASSLAGGPDDEQFF. CDR3 DNA sequence: TGTGCCAGCAGCTTAGCGGGGGGCCCGGACGATGAGCAGTTCTTC.

This clonotype appeared a few times. The chain recombines TRBV29-1 with TRBJ2-6; D is tentatively TRBD1 or TRBD2 (6 bases each). The germline V gene has CDR1 SQVTM and CDR2 ANQGSEA. This CDR3 comprises 13 residues. Deletions cut 5 bases from V and 3 bases from J, with 8 bases between. The DNA for the CDR3 is TGCAGCGTTAGGGGGGTTGGGGCCAACGTCCTGACTTTC. Translation: CSVRGVGANVLTF.

This clonotype was observed many times. CDR3 region: CASSFNNEQFF. The CDR3 DNA reads as TGTGCCAGCAGCTTCAACAATGAGCAGTTCTTC. This chain uses TRBV7-8 with TRBJ2-1; D unclear. This CDR3 is built from 11 residues. With 3 bases removed from V and 5 bases from J, the gap between germline ends came to 2 bases. The germline CDR1 and CDR2 sequences are SGHVS and FQNEAQ.

In its sample, this clonotype was seen many times. The chain links TRBV28 to TRBJ2-1, with D uncertain. CDR3 size: 12 residues. Germline V CDR1 and CDR2: MDHEN, SYDVKM. V was pared by 6 bases and J by 6 bases, with 9 bases between. CDR3 residues: CASRSTVNEQFF. CDR3 nucleotide sequence: TGTGCCAGCAGGTCAACGGTCAATGAGCAGTTCTTC.

The rearrangement uses TRBV19 and TRBJ2-1, with D unclear. The V end was cut by 2 bases, the J end by 0 bases, with 11 bases between. The CDR3 length is 16 residues. Per germline, CDR1 LNHDA and CDR2 SQIVND (reference sequence). CDR3 nucleotide sequence: TGTGCCAGTAGTATAAGGCCCCTAAGCTCCTACAATGAGCAGTTCTTC. It yields the protein CASSIRPLSSYNEQFF.

Ten or more counts support this clonotype. The rearrangement links TRBV11-3 to TRBJ1-6; 9 positions agree with TRBD1. This CDR3 comprises 16 residues. Germline V lookup: CDR1 SGHNT, CDR2 YENEEA. V dropped 5 bases and J dropped 7; count of bases not matched to a gene: 9. The CDR3 region has the DNA TGTGCCAGCAGCCGCGCGGGACAGGGTGTAAATTCACCCCTCCACTTT. Protein: CASSRAGQGVNSPLHF. Drawing the rest from reference TRBV11-3 and TRBJ1-6, the complete variable domain is EAGVVQSPRYKIIEKKQPVAFWCNPISGHNTLYWYLQNLGQGPELLIRYENEEAVDDSQLPKDRFSAERLKGVDSTLKIQPAELGDSAVYLCASSRAGQGVNSPLHFGNGTRLTVT.

There are many counts of this clonotype. V is TRBV12-3 or TRBV12-4 and J is TRBJ1-5, with D possibly matching TRBD1 (5 bases). V gave up 1 base and J gave up 11 bases, with 9 bases separating them. The CDR3 extends over 12 amino acids. The DNA of the CDR3 is TGTGCCAGCAGTTTAGTGGGGGTAACCCAGCATTTT. This gives the protein CASSLVGVTQHF.

The rearrangement uses TRBV5-1 and TRBJ2-5; 7 bases match TRBD1. The CDR3 consists of 15 residues. V lost 0 bases to trimming and J lost 5 bases; unmatched junction nucleotides: 7. CDR1 SGHRS and CDR2 YFSETQ come from the germline V gene. The CDR3 region is CASSLGQGNEETQYF. In DNA, the CDR3 is TGCGCCAGCAGCTTGGGACAGGGCAACGAGGAGACCCAGTACTTC.

In its sample, this clonotype was seen many times. The chain recombines TRBV29-1 with TRBJ2-7; D may be TRBD2 (6 bases). The V gene lost 4 bases and the J gene lost 0 bases, with 13 bases spanning the gap. This CDR3 region has 14 residues. Germline CDR1 SQVTM, CDR2 ANQGSEA. CDR3: CSVGGFGGSYEQYF. CDR3 sequence (DNA): TGCAGCGTTGGGGGATTCGGGGGCTCCTACGAGCAGTACTTC.

The V gene is TRBV7-2, the J gene TRBJ2-1; 7 bases line up with TRBD2. The CDR3 spans 16 residues. CDR1 SGHTA and CDR2 FQGNSA come from the germline V gene. With 0 bases clipped from V and 9 bases from J, the junction kept 11 bases outside the gene matches. The DNA for the CDR3 is TGTGCCAGCAGCTTAGCGGTCCGGGACTACCCCAGTGAGCAGTTCTTC. Translating it yields CASSLAVRDYPSEQFF.

The table lists this clonotype with many counts. This rearrangement joins TRBV9 to TRBJ1-3; 7 bases fit TRBD1. The CDR3 extends over 14 amino acids. The germline gives CDR1 SGDLS, CDR2 YYNGEE. Germline trimming cut 3 bases from V and 2 bases from J; bases unmatched to any gene: 2. CDR3 protein: CASSAGTAGNTIYF. CDR3 bases: TGTGCCAGCAGCGCGGGGACAGCTGGAAACACCATATATTTT.

This clonotype showed up many times. The chain has TRBV12-3 or TRBV12-4 and TRBJ2-6; D call uncertain. CDR3 length equals 12 residues. Deletions cut 2 bases from V and 6 bases from J, with 2 bases between. The CDR3 loop is CASSLSANVLTF. In DNA form, the CDR3 reads TGTGCCAGCAGTTTATCGGCCAACGTCCTGACTTTC.

At least ten counts were recorded for this clonotype. The genes are TRBV29-1 and TRBJ2-7; the match to TRBD2 covers 13 bases. The CDR3 loop spans 14 amino acids. V lost 6 bases, J lost 4 bases, and 6 bases stayed unmatched. Germline CDR1 is SQVTM and CDR2 is ANQGSEA. The DNA for the CDR3 is TGCAGCGTATGGACTAGCGGGAGTGGATACGAGCAGTACTTC. Translating it yields CSVWTSGSGYEQYF.

This clonotype was seen more than once but under ten times. The chain employs TRBV20-1 and TRBJ2-7; 7 bases agree with TRBD2. V shed 0 bases and J 0 bases; nucleotides not matched to a gene: 5. The CDR3 sequence is 15 residues long. Germline CDR1 and CDR2: DFQATT and SNEGSKA (reference sequence). The CDR3 DNA reads as TGCAGTGCTAGAGATGTACTAGCGTACTCCTACGAGCAGTACTTC. Translated, it gives CSARDVLAYSYEQYF.

As to this clonotype: A much larger clone differs by one base, so this may be a read error. V and J are TRBV6-5 and TRBJ2-7, with 9 bases aligning to TRBD1. This CDR3 has 14 residues. Germline assignment: CDR1 MNHEY and CDR2 SVGAGI. The CDR3 DNA is TGTGCCAGCAGGCGACAGGGGGGATCCTACGAGCTGTACTTC. Residues: CASRRQGGSYELYF.

The rearrangement joins TRBV5-4 to TRBJ2-5; D is uncertain. This CDR3 region has 13 residues. With 4 bases removed from V and 4 bases from J, the gap between germline ends came to 11 bases. Germline CDR1 and CDR2: SGHNT and YYREEE (reference sequence). CDR3 nucleotides: TGTGCCAGCAGCCCCGCCCTCCGAGAGACCCAGTACTTC. Its protein product is CASSPALRETQYF.